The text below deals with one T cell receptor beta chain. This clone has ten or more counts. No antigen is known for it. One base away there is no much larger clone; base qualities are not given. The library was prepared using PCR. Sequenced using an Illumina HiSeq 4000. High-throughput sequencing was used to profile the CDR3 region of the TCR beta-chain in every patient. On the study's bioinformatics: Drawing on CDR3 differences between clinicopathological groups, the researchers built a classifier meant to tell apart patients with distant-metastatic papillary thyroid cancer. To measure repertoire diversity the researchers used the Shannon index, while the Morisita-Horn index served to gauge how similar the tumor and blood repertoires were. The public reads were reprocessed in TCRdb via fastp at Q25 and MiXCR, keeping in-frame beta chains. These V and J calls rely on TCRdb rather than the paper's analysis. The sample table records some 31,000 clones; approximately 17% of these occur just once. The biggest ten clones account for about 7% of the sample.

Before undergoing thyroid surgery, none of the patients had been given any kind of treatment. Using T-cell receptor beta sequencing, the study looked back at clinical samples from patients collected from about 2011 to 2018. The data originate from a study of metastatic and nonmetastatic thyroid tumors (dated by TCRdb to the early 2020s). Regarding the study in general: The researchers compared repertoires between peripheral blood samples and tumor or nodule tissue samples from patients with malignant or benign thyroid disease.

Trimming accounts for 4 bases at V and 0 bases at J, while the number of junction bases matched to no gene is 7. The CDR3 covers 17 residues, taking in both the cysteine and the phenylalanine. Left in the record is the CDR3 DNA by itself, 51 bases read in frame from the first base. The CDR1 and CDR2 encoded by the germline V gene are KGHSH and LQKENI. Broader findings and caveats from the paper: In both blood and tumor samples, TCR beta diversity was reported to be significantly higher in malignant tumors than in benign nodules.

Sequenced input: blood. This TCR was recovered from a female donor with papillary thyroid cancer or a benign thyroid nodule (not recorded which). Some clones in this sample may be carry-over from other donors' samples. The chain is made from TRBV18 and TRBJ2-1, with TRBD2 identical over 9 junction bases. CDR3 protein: CASSLLNSGSSYNEQFF. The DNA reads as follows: TGTGCCAGCTCACTACTAAATAGCGGGAGCTCCTACAATGAGCAGTTCTTC.